This is a list of T cell receptor beta chains from one sample in a study of blood T cell repertoires in COVID-19. TCRdb keeps only in-frame clones here, not all; method: immunoSEQ multiplex PCR. The sample carries 81,000 or so clones, around 81% recorded once. The specimen was peripheral blood. Receptors originate from a woman aged 70 to 79 with active or convalescent COVID-19. Each CDR3 is given with its conserved first and last residue. The D gene is left open where the match is weak. Clone size is shown for a subset of rows, as once, few, many or a class of expanded clone.

abundance: NA
len: 13
j_gene: TRBJ1-2
v_gene: TRBV15
d_gene: NA
CDR3nt: TGTGCCACCAGCCCACAGACAGGAAATGGCTACACCTTC
CDR3aa: CATSPQTGNGYTF

abundance: NA
len: 15
j_gene: TRBJ2-7
v_gene: TRBV5-4
d_gene: NA
CDR3nt: TGTGCCAGCAGCTTGGGGTTTGGTAGCGCTTACGAGCAGTACTTC
CDR3aa: CASSLGFGSAYEQYF

abundance: NA
len: 15
j_gene: TRBJ1-1
v_gene: TRBV7-2
d_gene: NA
CDR3nt: TGTGCCAGCAGCTTAGGAGGTAATGGTAACACTGAAGCTTTCTTT
CDR3aa: CASSLGGNGNTEAFF

abundance: NA
len: 14
j_gene: TRBJ2-7
v_gene: TRBV5-1
d_gene: NA
CDR3nt: TGCGCCAGCAGCTTGGCCCCCCGGGGCTACGAGCAGTACTTC
CDR3aa: CASSLAPRGYEQYF

abundance: once
len: 12
j_gene: TRBJ2-7
v_gene: TRBV5-1
d_gene: NA
CDR3nt: TGCGCCAGCAGCTCAATGGGGCTCGAGCAGTACTTC
CDR3aa: CASSSMGLEQYF

abundance: NA
len: 17
j_gene: TRBJ2-1
v_gene: TRBV6-1
d_gene: TRBD2
CDR3nt: TGTGCCAGCAGTGGAAAACCGGGACTAGCTGTCTACAATGAGCAGTTCTTC
CDR3aa: CASSGKPGLAVYNEQFF

abundance: NA
len: 15
j_gene: TRBJ1-3
v_gene: TRBV5-1
d_gene: NA
CDR3nt: TGCGCCAGCAGCTCCCTGTCGGGGGACGGAAACACCATATATTTT
CDR3aa: CASSSLSGDGNTIYF

abundance: NA
len: 16
j_gene: TRBJ2-2
v_gene: TRBV13
d_gene: TRBD2
CDR3nt: TGTGCCAGCAGCACAAGGACTAGCGGGGGGACCGGGGAGCTGTTTTTT
CDR3aa: CASSTRTSGGTGELFF

abundance: few
len: 15
j_gene: TRBJ1-1
v_gene: TRBV5-8
d_gene: NA
CDR3nt: TGTGCCAGCAGCTTGAGTAGCAGGGTTACCACTGAAGCTTTCTTT
CDR3aa: CASSLSSRVTTEAFF

abundance: NA
len: 15
j_gene: TRBJ2-3
v_gene: TRBV7-2
d_gene: TRBD2
CDR3nt: TGTGCCAGCAGCCTCCCCTCTAGCGGGGGGCATACGCAGTATTTT
CDR3aa: CASSLPSSGGHTQYF

abundance: NA
len: 17
j_gene: TRBJ2-7
v_gene: TRBV2
d_gene: TRBD2
CDR3nt: TGTGCCAGCAGTGACTACCGACTAGCGGGGATTTTAGACGAGCAGTACTTC
CDR3aa: CASSDYRLAGILDEQYF

abundance: NA
len: 15
j_gene: TRBJ1-4
v_gene: TRBV5-6
d_gene: TRBD1
CDR3nt: TGTGCCAGCAGCAAGGCCGGGACAGGGTATGAAAAACTGTTTTTT
CDR3aa: CASSKAGTGYEKLFF

abundance: NA
len: 15
j_gene: TRBJ2-2
v_gene: TRBV5-1
d_gene: NA
CDR3nt: TGCGCCAGCAGCTCGGAGGGCACGAAGGCCGGGGAGCTGTTTTTT
CDR3aa: CASSSEGTKAGELFF

abundance: NA
len: 14
j_gene: TRBJ2-3
v_gene: TRBV5-6
d_gene: NA
CDR3nt: TGTGCCAGCAGCACGACAGCTAGCACAGATACGCAGTATTTT
CDR3aa: CASSTTASTDTQYF

abundance: once
len: 19
j_gene: TRBJ2-1
v_gene: TRBV2
d_gene: TRBD2
CDR3nt: TGTGCCAGCAGTCTAACAAACGCCGCCGGGACTAGCGTCTACAATGAGCAGTTCTTC
CDR3aa: CASSLTNAAGTSVYNEQFF

abundance: NA
len: 16
j_gene: TRBJ2-1
v_gene: TRBV6-2/TRBV6-3
d_gene: NA
CDR3nt: TGTGCCAGCAGTCAGACCGACTTTGGCGCCTACAATGAGCAGTTCTTC
CDR3aa: CASSQTDFGAYNEQFF

abundance: NA
len: 16
j_gene: TRBJ1-3
v_gene: TRBV7-8
d_gene: NA
CDR3nt: TGTGCCAGCAGCTTACGCAGCGGAATCTCTGGAAACACCATATATTTT
CDR3aa: CASSLRSGISGNTIYF

abundance: NA
len: 15
j_gene: TRBJ1-3
v_gene: TRBV5-1
d_gene: NA
CDR3nt: TGCGCCAGCAGCCCTGGACCTCGGGAAGGGAACACCATATATTTT
CDR3aa: CASSPGPREGNTIYF

abundance: NA
len: 12
j_gene: TRBJ1-2
v_gene: TRBV7-9
d_gene: NA
CDR3nt: TGTGCCAGCAGCTTAGAGGCGGGAGGCTACACCTTC
CDR3aa: CASSLEAGGYTF

abundance: NA
len: 17
j_gene: TRBJ2-7
v_gene: TRBV21-1
d_gene: NA
CDR3nt: TGTGCCAGCAGCAAAGCGAGCGGGGGTCAGTACTTTATCAAGCAGTACTTC
CDR3aa: CASSKASGGQYFIKQYF

abundance: NA
len: 11
j_gene: TRBJ2-2
v_gene: TRBV29-1
d_gene: NA
CDR3nt: TGCAGCGCTGTCCGGGTAGGGGAGCTGTTTTTT
CDR3aa: CSAVRVGELFF

abundance: NA
len: 14
j_gene: TRBJ2-5
v_gene: TRBV6-2/TRBV6-3
d_gene: TRBD2
CDR3nt: TGTGCCAGCAGTTACCCGGGGGGACGGGAGACCCAGTACTTC
CDR3aa: CASSYPGGRETQYF

abundance: NA
len: 16
j_gene: TRBJ1-1
v_gene: TRBV5-6
d_gene: TRBD1
CDR3nt: TGTGCCAGCAGCTCGGGACAGAATACCTTGAACACTGAAGCTTTCTTT
CDR3aa: CASSSGQNTLNTEAFF

abundance: NA
len: 15
j_gene: TRBJ2-7
v_gene: TRBV7-2
d_gene: NA
CDR3nt: TGTGCCAGCAGCTTAGCACAGGGACCCCAATACGAGCAGTACTTC
CDR3aa: CASSLAQGPQYEQYF

abundance: NA
len: 11
j_gene: TRBJ2-7
v_gene: TRBV12-3/TRBV12-4
d_gene: NA
CDR3nt: TGTGCCAGCAGCCAGGGCTCCGAGCAGTACTTC
CDR3aa: CASSQGSEQYF

abundance: NA
len: 13
j_gene: TRBJ1-3
v_gene: TRBV6-6
d_gene: NA
CDR3nt: TGTGCCAGCAACACGGGGTCTGGAAACACCATATATTTT
CDR3aa: CASNTGSGNTIYF

abundance: NA
len: 16
j_gene: TRBJ1-1
v_gene: TRBV15
d_gene: TRBD1
CDR3nt: TGTGCCACCAGCAGACCCGGGACAGGGCGCCCCACTGAAGCTTTCTTT
CDR3aa: CATSRPGTGRPTEAFF

abundance: once
len: 17
j_gene: TRBJ1-5
v_gene: TRBV18
d_gene: NA
CDR3nt: TGTGCCAGCTCACCTAGAAATTTAGGCAGGGACAATCAGCCCCAGCATTTT
CDR3aa: CASSPRNLGRDNQPQHF

abundance: NA
len: 14
j_gene: TRBJ2-7
v_gene: TRBV10-2
d_gene: NA
CDR3nt: TGCGCCAGCAGGGTCAGGGGGGACTCCTACGAGCAGTACTTC
CDR3aa: CASRVRGDSYEQYF

abundance: few
len: 14
j_gene: TRBJ2-1
v_gene: TRBV7-9
d_gene: TRBD2
CDR3nt: TGTGCCAGCGGAACTAGCGGGGGGGACAATGAGCAGTTCTTC
CDR3aa: CASGTSGGDNEQFF

abundance: NA
len: 13
j_gene: TRBJ1-4
v_gene: TRBV28
d_gene: TRBD1
CDR3nt: TGTGCCAGCAGGACAGGGACTAATGAAAAACTGTTTTTT
CDR3aa: CASRTGTNEKLFF

abundance: NA
len: 14
j_gene: TRBJ2-1
v_gene: TRBV24-1
d_gene: TRBD1
CDR3nt: TGTGCCACCAGTGATCCTGGACAGGGCAGTGAGCAGTTCTTC
CDR3aa: CATSDPGQGSEQFF

abundance: NA
len: 12
j_gene: TRBJ1-2
v_gene: TRBV2
d_gene: NA
CDR3nt: TGTGCCAGCAGTTATGATGGGGCGGTCTACACCTTC
CDR3aa: CASSYDGAVYTF

abundance: once
len: 16
j_gene: TRBJ2-5
v_gene: TRBV5-4
d_gene: TRBD1
CDR3nt: TGTGCCAGCAGCCTGGAGCCTCGACAGGGGAGGGAGACCCAGTACTTC
CDR3aa: CASSLEPRQGRETQYF

abundance: NA
len: 16
j_gene: TRBJ2-3
v_gene: TRBV6-4
d_gene: NA
CDR3nt: TGTGCCAGCAGTGGAGACACCGGGACTCCGACAGATACGCAGTATTTT
CDR3aa: CASSGDTGTPTDTQYF

abundance: NA
len: 16
j_gene: TRBJ2-1
v_gene: TRBV5-1
d_gene: TRBD2
CDR3nt: TGCGCCAGCAGCTTAGCGGGGGGATTTATTAGCAATGAGCAGTTCTTC
CDR3aa: CASSLAGGFISNEQFF

abundance: NA
len: 18
j_gene: TRBJ1-1
v_gene: TRBV5-6
d_gene: TRBD1
CDR3nt: TGTGCCAGCAGAAACACAGGGGTCGGTGGAATGATGAACACTGAAGCTTTCTTT
CDR3aa: CASRNTGVGGMMNTEAFF

abundance: few
len: 16
j_gene: TRBJ2-1
v_gene: TRBV19
d_gene: NA
CDR3nt: TGTGCCAGTAGTATGGATCACGGGGGAGGCTACAATGAGCAGTTCTTC
CDR3aa: CASSMDHGGGYNEQFF

abundance: NA
len: 13
j_gene: TRBJ1-2
v_gene: TRBV29-1
d_gene: NA
CDR3nt: TGCAGCGTTGAGCGGGGGACTCAGTATGGCTACACCTTC
CDR3aa: CSVERGTQYGYTF

abundance: NA
len: 14
j_gene: TRBJ2-2
v_gene: TRBV19
d_gene: NA
CDR3nt: TGTGCCAGTAGATTGTCCCCGAGGACCGGGGAGCTGTTTTTT
CDR3aa: CASRLSPRTGELFF

abundance: NA
len: 14
j_gene: TRBJ2-2
v_gene: TRBV18
d_gene: TRBD2
CDR3nt: TGTGCCAGCTCACCACGGACTAGCACCGGGGAGCTGTTTTTT
CDR3aa: CASSPRTSTGELFF

abundance: NA
len: 15
j_gene: TRBJ1-6
v_gene: TRBV18
d_gene: NA
CDR3nt: TGTGCCAGCTCAACAAACTCGGGACAAAGGATCCCCCTCCACTTT
CDR3aa: CASSTNSGQRIPLHF

abundance: NA
len: 15
j_gene: TRBJ2-1
v_gene: TRBV4-1
d_gene: TRBD2
CDR3nt: TGCGCCAGCAGCCAAGTCAGCGGGGGGTACAATGAGCAGTTCTTC
CDR3aa: CASSQVSGGYNEQFF

abundance: NA
len: 15
j_gene: TRBJ2-5
v_gene: TRBV29-1
d_gene: TRBD2
CDR3nt: TGCAGCGTTGCATTAGGGACTAGCGGACAAGAGACCCAGTACTTC
CDR3aa: CSVALGTSGQETQYF

abundance: few
len: 14
j_gene: TRBJ2-5
v_gene: TRBV7-2
d_gene: TRBD2
CDR3nt: TGTGCCAGCAGCTTAGCGGGGGGGCAAGAGACCCAGTACTTC
CDR3aa: CASSLAGGQETQYF

abundance: NA
len: 14
j_gene: TRBJ1-3
v_gene: TRBV27
d_gene: NA
CDR3nt: TGTGCCAGCAGTTTAACCAGGGAAACGAACACCATATATTTT
CDR3aa: CASSLTRETNTIYF

abundance: NA
len: 15
j_gene: TRBJ2-7
v_gene: TRBV28
d_gene: NA
CDR3nt: TGTGCCAGCAGCCAAACCCTTCCCGGGACTTACGAGCAGTACTTC
CDR3aa: CASSQTLPGTYEQYF

abundance: few
len: 14
j_gene: TRBJ1-6
v_gene: TRBV5-4
d_gene: NA
CDR3nt: TGTGCCAGCAGCCGCCCAGGGGATAATTCACCCCTCCACTTT
CDR3aa: CASSRPGDNSPLHF

abundance: NA
len: 15
j_gene: TRBJ2-1
v_gene: TRBV24-1
d_gene: TRBD1
CDR3nt: TGTGCCACCAGTGATCCTCGACAGGGGACCAATGAGCAGTTCTTC
CDR3aa: CATSDPRQGTNEQFF

abundance: NA
len: 19
j_gene: TRBJ2-4
v_gene: TRBV19
d_gene: TRBD1
CDR3nt: TGTGCCAGTAGTCCCGGGACAGGTGGATCAGGGCTAGCCAAAAACATTCAGTACTTC
CDR3aa: CASSPGTGGSGLAKNIQYF

abundance: NA
len: 13
j_gene: TRBJ2-1
v_gene: TRBV3-1/TRBV3-2
d_gene: TRBD2
CDR3nt: TGTGCCAGCAGCCCTAGCGGGGGCAATGAGCAGTTCTTC
CDR3aa: CASSPSGGNEQFF

abundance: once
len: 14
j_gene: TRBJ2-3
v_gene: TRBV5-1
d_gene: TRBD2
CDR3nt: TGCGCCAGCAGCCCGGGGGGGCAAGGAGATACGCAGTATTTT
CDR3aa: CASSPGGQGDTQYF

abundance: NA
len: 14
j_gene: TRBJ1-2
v_gene: TRBV7-9
d_gene: NA
CDR3nt: TGTGCCAGCAGCTTAGAGGGACTTACGGATGGCTACACCTTC
CDR3aa: CASSLEGLTDGYTF